These 22 T cell receptor beta chains came from one sample sequenced in a study of blood T cells in healthy people across ages. Primed by a sample-barcoded 5' primer and a J-beta primer mix, a second PCR proceeded for about 6 to 12 cycles. MiXCR, applied by TCRdb to the 5' RACE reads, yields one record per CDR3 protein. This sample yields fewer than 800,000 distinct CDR3 sequences, of which roughly 49% are seen a single time; 25% to 35% belongs to the top ten. The sample consisted of blood. All receptors derive from a woman aged 55-75 years in good health.

The genes are TRBV3-1 and TRBJ1-2, with D unclear. The germline V and J ends were trimmed by 4 bases and 7 bases, with 16 bases remaining between them. The germline V gene encodes CDR1 LGHDT and CDR2 YNNKEL (reference sequence). The CDR3 runs 14 residues. The CDR3 sequence is CASSPRFKDGGYTF. CDR3 coding DNA: TGTGCCAGCAGCCCACGATTTAAGGACGGTGGCTACACCTTC.

The chain carries TRBV20-1 and TRBJ2-3; perhaps TRBD1 as D (5 bases). CDR1 and CDR2 from the germline V gene are DFQATT and SNEGSKA (reference sequence). Trimming shortened V by 5 bases and J by 2 bases, and 11 bases separated the two germline ends. The CDR3 consists of 13 residues. The chain's CDR3 is CSACRGNTDTQYF. As DNA, the CDR3 is TGCAGTGCTTGTAGGGGAAACACAGATACGCAGTATTTT.

The chain joins TRBV7-9 to TRBJ1-6, with 8 bases that match TRBD1. This CDR3 has 17 amino acids. J lost 7 bases, V lost 4 bases, and 12 bases had no gene match. Germline V gene data show CDR1 as SEHNR and CDR2 as FQNEAQ (reference sequence). In DNA form, the CDR3 reads TGTGCCAGCAGCTCAGACAGGGGCCAGTTCTTAAATTCACCCCTCCACTTT. Its translation is CASSSDRGQFLNSPLHF.

The chain employs TRBV19 and TRBJ2-3; 7 bases match TRBD1. V was clipped by 8 bases and J by 0 bases; unmatched bases: 8. The germline gives CDR1 LNHDA, CDR2 SQIVND (reference sequence). The CDR3 totals 15 residues. CDR3 protein: CASQTGRPSTDTQYF. In DNA, the CDR3 is TGTGCCAGTCAGACAGGGAGACCTAGCACAGATACGCAGTATTTT.

The chain combines TRBV20-1 with TRBJ2-2, with 7 positions matching TRBD1. V shed 0 bases and J 1 base; nucleotides not matched to a gene: 2. CDR3 size: 15 residues. Germline CDR1 is DFQATT and CDR2 is SNEGSKA (reference sequence). CDR3 residues: CSARDGTENTGELFF. The CDR3 region has the DNA TGCAGTGCTAGAGACGGGACAGAGAACACCGGGGAGCTGTTTTTT.

V usage is TRBV25-1 and J usage is TRBJ2-7; either TRBD1 or TRBD2 may fit D (5 bases each). Trimming removed 3 bases at V and 3 bases at J, with 15 bases between. Germline assignment: CDR1 MGHDK and CDR2 SYGVNS. This CDR3 contains 15 residues. The CDR3 loop is CASSDFGDPFYEQYF. The CDR3 nucleotides are TGTGCCAGCAGTGATTTCGGGGACCCCTTCTACGAGCAGTACTTC.

This clonotype was found a few times. The gene calls are TRBV10-3 and TRBJ2-7; 11 bases align to TRBD2. The CDR3 length is 16 residues. With 5 bases clipped from V and 4 bases from J, the junction kept 10 bases outside the gene matches. From germline, CDR1 is ENHRY and CDR2 SYGVKD. The CDR3 DNA sequence: TGTGCCATCAGTACCCCAACTAGCGGGAGTTTGTACGAGCAGTACTTC. The encoded protein is CAISTPTSGSLYEQYF.

The chain employs TRBV15 and TRBJ2-2, with D tentatively TRBD1 (5 bases). The V and J ends lost 1 base and 4 bases respectively, with 10 bases between them. The CDR3 totals 15 residues. Germline assignment: CDR1 LNHNV and CDR2 YYDKDF (reference sequence). The CDR3 DNA reads as TGTGCCACCAGCAGAGGCACGACAGTCACCGGGGAGCTGTTTTTT. Translated: CATSRGTTVTGELFF.

This clonotype was counted at least ten times. V gene TRBV6-2 or TRBV6-3 combines with J gene TRBJ2-1; D gene unclear. Trimming removed 7 bases at V and 7 bases at J, with 14 bases between. The CDR3 spans 13 residues. Per germline, CDR1 MNHEY and CDR2 SVGEGT. The CDR3 DNA is TGTGCCAGCACGCCGAGCTGGGGAAATGAGCAGTTCTTC. It yields the protein CASTPSWGNEQFF.

The sample holds a few counts of this clonotype. V is TRBV6-6 and J is TRBJ2-7; 8 bases match TRBD2. The V and J ends lost 5 bases and 0 bases, in that order; junction bases with no gene match: 6. Per the germline V gene, CDR1 is MNHNY and CDR2 is SVGAGI (reference sequence). CDR3 length: 15 amino acids. CDR3 in amino acids: CASSRTGTSSYEQYF. The CDR3, as DNA: TGTGCCAGCAGTCGAACCGGGACTAGCTCCTACGAGCAGTACTTC.

The chain combines TRBV4-3 with TRBJ2-2; 7 bases agree with TRBD1. This CDR3 contains 15 residues. With V trimmed by 0 bases and J by 6 bases, 4 bases remained unmatched. CDR1 is LGHNA and CDR2 is YSLEER in the germline V gene. The CDR3, as DNA: TGCGCCAGCAGCCAAGATCGGCAGGGGGCCGGGGAGCTGTTTTTT. Amino acids: CASSQDRQGAGELFF.

The chain carries TRBV4-2 and TRBJ1-5; unclear D gene. CDR3 length: 14 amino acids. Germline loops: CDR1 LGHNA, CDR2 YNFKEQ. V was pared by 0 bases and J by 10 bases, with 13 bases between. The CDR3 protein is CASSQDLRGGPQHF. The CDR3 DNA reads as TGTGCCAGCAGCCAAGATCTAAGAGGAGGCCCCCAGCATTTT.

This clonotype was counted between two and nine times. CDR3 sequence reads: CSAPNLSRSYEQYF. The CDR3 coding sequence is TGCAGTGCTCCGAACCTCAGTCGCTCCTACGAGCAGTACTTC. The chain couples TRBV20-1 to TRBJ2-7, with D unclear. CDR1 DFQATT and CDR2 SNEGSKA come from the germline V gene (reference sequence). CDR3 length: 14 amino acids. With 5 bases removed from V and 0 bases from J, the gap between germline ends came to 14 bases.

The chain joins TRBV5-1 to TRBJ2-5, with a tentative D call TRBD1 (6 bases). Trimming took off 7 bases at V and 11 bases at J, with 24 bases between the two ends. Germline V gene data show CDR1 as SGHRS and CDR2 as YFSETQ. The CDR3 spans 14 residues. The CDR3 DNA sequence: TGCGCCAGCTGGGACATAACCCCCTCCAATGAGCAGTACTTC. Its protein product is CASWDITPSNEQYF.

J is TRBJ2-2 and V is TRBV20-1, with 9 bases identical to TRBD2. Per the germline V gene, CDR1 is DFQATT and CDR2 is SNEGSKA (reference sequence). The J segment lost 3 bases and the V segment lost 5 bases, leaving 7 bases of the junction unmatched. CDR3 length: 15 amino acids. This chain's CDR3 is CSAARLAAYTGELFF. The DNA of the CDR3 is TGCAGTGCTGCTAGACTAGCGGCTTACACCGGGGAGCTGTTTTTT.

This clonotype was detected only a few times. The chain is built from TRBV10-3 and TRBJ1-1; D is undetermined. Germline V gene lookup returns CDR1 ENHRY and CDR2 SYGVKD. The CDR3 runs to 14 residues. V was clipped by 4 bases and J by 0 bases, with 9 bases between them. CDR3 DNA sequence: TGTGCCATCAGTGTCGAAGTCATGAACACTGAAGCTTTCTTT. Its protein product is CAISVEVMNTEAFF.

This clonotype was detected many times. The rearrangement links TRBV20-1 to TRBJ1-2; possible D gene TRBD1, 6 bases. The CDR3 is 12 residues long. In germline, CDR1 is DFQATT, CDR2 SNEGSKA (reference sequence). The CDR3 here is CSLQGRVGGYTF. The CDR3 bases are TGCAGCCTACAGGGTCGCGTTGGTGGCTACACCTTC.

The chain carries TRBV9 and TRBJ2-2, with D maybe TRBD2 (5 bases). The CDR3 contains 14 residues. Germline V gene lookup returns CDR1 SGDLS and CDR2 YYNGEE. With 0 bases removed from V and 6 bases from J, the gap between germline ends came to 9 bases. This CDR3 reads CASSVVFGAGELFF. In DNA form, the CDR3 reads TGTGCCAGCAGCGTAGTGTTCGGGGCCGGGGAGCTGTTTTTT.

This clonotype was observed a single time. This may arise from a read error, as a much more abundant clone is one base away. The CDR3 DNA reads TGCAGTGCACCTAGACTCGGCTCCTACAATGAGCAGTACTTC. This translates into CSAPRLGSYNEQYF. J is TRBJ2-7 and V is TRBV20-1; no clear D. The CDR3 loop spans 14 amino acids. V was pared by 6 bases and J by 7 bases, with 22 bases between. CDR1 and CDR2 from the germline V gene are DFQATT and SNEGSKA (reference sequence).

The J gene is TRBJ2-3, the V gene TRBV5-1; D is tentatively TRBD1 or TRBD2 (5 bases each). Germline V gives CDR1 SGHRS, CDR2 YFSETQ. The CDR3 covers 16 residues. Trimming took off 0 bases at V and 0 bases at J, with 11 bases between the two ends. The CDR3 DNA sequence: TGCGCCAGCAGCTTGGCCGGGGCGGTAAGCACAGATACGCAGTATTTT. Encoded protein: CASSLAGAVSTDTQYF.

This clonotype appeared a few times. The chain recombines TRBV2 with TRBJ1-2, with D possibly TRBD1 on 6 matching bases. CDR1 and CDR2 from the germline V gene are SNHLY and FYNNEI. V lost 1 base to trimming and J lost 6 bases, with 9 bases between them. The CDR3 is made up of 13 amino acids. This chain's CDR3 is CASSEDRDHGYTF. Written as DNA, the CDR3 is TGTGCCAGCAGTGAAGACAGGGACCATGGCTACACCTTC. The complete variable domain, with remaining parts taken from reference TRBV2 and TRBJ1-2, reads EPEVTQTPSHQVTQMGQEVILRCVPISNHLYFYWYRQILGQKVEFLVSFYNNEISEKSEIFDDQFSVERPDGSNFTLKIRSTKLEDSAMYFCASSEDRDHGYTFGSGTRLTVV.

The chain uses TRBV6-6 and TRBJ2-3; D ambiguous. Germline V gene data show CDR1 as MNHNY and CDR2 as SVGAGI (reference sequence). The CDR3 totals 14 residues. Trimming stripped 0 bases from V and 5 bases from J, with 9 bases between. The CDR3 bases are TGTGCCAGCAGTTACTCGCCGCTACAAGATACGCAGTATTTT. It yields the protein CASSYSPLQDTQYF.